The rows below give T cell receptor beta chains drawn from one sample of a study of T cells in Graves' hyperthyroidism and ophthalmopathy. One entry per CDR3 protein results from TCRdb running MiXCR on the multiplex PCR reads. Seen here are 350,000 to 400,000 distinct CDR3 sequences, around 14% observed once, and the top ten hold 11%. The sequenced sample consisted of blood. These receptors came from a woman aged 55-75 years with Graves' hyperthyroidism. The CDR3 runs from the conserved cysteine through the conserved F or W. The D gene is left open where the match is weak. The size field is filled for only some rows; it gives once, few, many or a size class.

D | size | length | J | V | DNA | CDR3
NA | few | 15 | TRBJ1-4 | TRBV19 | TGTGCCAGTAGTGTGGCGGGACAAACTAATGAAAAACTGTTTTTT | CASSVAGQTNEKLFF
NA | many | 14 | TRBJ2-6 | TRBV2 | TGTGCCACCACTAGGGGGATTGGGGCCAACGTCCTGACTTTC | CATTRGIGANVLTF
NA | few | 13 | TRBJ2-7 | TRBV10-3 | TGTGCCACCCAGGAGGGGGACTCCTACGAGCAGTACTTC | CATQEGDSYEQYF
TRBD1 | many | 16 | TRBJ2-7 | TRBV28 | TGTGCCAGCAGTTTATCGCCGGGACAGGGAGCCTACGAGCAGTACTTC | CASSLSPGQGAYEQYF
NA | NA | 14 | TRBJ2-5 | TRBV9 | TGTGCCAGCAGCGTAGGGGCGGAACAAGAGACCCAGTACTTC | CASSVGAEQETQYF
NA | many | 11 | TRBJ2-3 | TRBV28 | TGTGCCAGCAGCAAAGGGCTCACGCAGTATTTT | CASSKGLTQYF
NA | NA | 14 | TRBJ2-1 | TRBV6-1 | TGTGCCAGCTCCCTGAATCGATTCCCCAATGAGCAGTTCTTC | CASSLNRFPNEQFF
TRBD1 | NA | 14 | TRBJ2-1 | TRBV7-3 | TGTGCCAGCAGCCGGGACAGGGTAGTAAATGAGCAGTTCTTC | CASSRDRVVNEQFF
NA | NA | 14 | TRBJ2-2 | TRBV29-1 | TGCAGCGCCAGAGGAGGCCGAGGGACCGGGGAGCTGTTTTTT | CSARGGRGTGELFF
TRBD2 | many | 15 | TRBJ2-7 | TRBV13 | TGTGCCAGCAGAGATACTAGCGGCGACCGCTACGAGCAGTACTTC | CASRDTSGDRYEQYF
NA | NA | 14 | TRBJ1-5 | TRBV24-1 | TGTGCCACCAGTGACTGGCAGGGGTATCAGCCCCAGCATTTT | CATSDWQGYQPQHF
NA | many | 15 | TRBJ2-1 | TRBV7-9 | TGTGCCAGCAGCTTTCGGGCCAGCTCCTACAATGAGCAGTTCTTC | CASSFRASSYNEQFF
NA | NA | 13 | TRBJ2-1 | TRBV20-1 | TGCAGTGCAAGACAGGCCAACTACAATGAGCAGTTCTTC | CSARQANYNEQFF
TRBD2 | many | 14 | TRBJ2-5 | TRBV20-1 | TGCAGTGCTACTCCCGACCCGGGGGGAGAGACCCAGTACTTC | CSATPDPGGETQYF
NA | NA | 12 | TRBJ1-2 | TRBV20-1 | TGCAGTGTGCAACAAGTCAACTATGGCTACACCTTC | CSVQQVNYGYTF
NA | many | 14 | TRBJ1-5 | TRBV12-5 | TGTGCTAGTGGGAGTTGGTTTAGCAATCAGCCCCAGCATTTT | CASGSWFSNQPQHF
TRBD1 | many | 14 | TRBJ1-2 | TRBV6-1 | TGTGCCAGCAGTGAATGGGACAGGCGTTTGAGCTACACCTTC | CASSEWDRRLSYTF
TRBD1 | NA | 15 | TRBJ2-2 | TRBV5-5 | TGTGCCACCAAATGGGGACAGGGTTTCACCGGGGAGCTGTTTTTT | CATKWGQGFTGELFF
TRBD2 | NA | 22 | TRBJ2-1 | TRBV5-1 | TGCGCCAGCAGCCATCCCCGACCGGGACTAGCGGGAGCCAGGAGCTCCTACAATGAGCAGTTCTTC | CASSHPRPGLAGARSSYNEQFF
NA | few | 15 | TRBJ2-5 | TRBV4-1 | TGCGCCAGCAGCCCATCTGTTGGGAACCAAGAGACCCAGTACTTC | CASSPSVGNQETQYF
TRBD2 | NA | 16 | TRBJ2-7 | TRBV5-1 | TGCGCCAGCAGCTCGGGACTAGCGGGGGCCTCCTACGAGCAGTACTTC | CASSSGLAGASYEQYF
TRBD1 | few | 12 | TRBJ1-5 | TRBV24-1 | TGTGCCACCAGTGATCCTGGACAGGGTACCTATTTT | CATSDPGQGTYF
NA | many | 15 | TRBJ2-3 | TRBV14 | TGTGCCAGCAGCCAACGACAGGTTCAATCGGATACGCAGTATTTT | CASSQRQVQSDTQYF
TRBD1 | few | 17 | TRBJ1-1 | TRBV6-5 | TGTGCCAGCAGTTACTCAAGGACAGGGGGCTTGGGAACTGAAGCTTTCTTT | CASSYSRTGGLGTEAFF
NA | many | 11 | TRBJ2-1 | TRBV20-1 | TGCAGTGCTAGAGACAGCTTTGAGCAGTTCTTC | CSARDSFEQFF
TRBD1 | many | 17 | TRBJ2-6 | TRBV28 | TGTGCCAGCAGTCCTGGGACAGTTAACTCTGGGGCCAACGTCCTGACTTTC | CASSPGTVNSGANVLTF
TRBD2 | many | 14 | TRBJ2-3 | TRBV20-1 | TGCAGTGCTGGGACTAGCGGGAGGGCGGATACGCAGTATTTT | CSAGTSGRADTQYF
NA | many | 14 | TRBJ2-3 | TRBV7-9 | TGTGCCAGCAGCGCCACCGGGTCCTCCGGATCGCAGTATTTT | CASSATGSSGSQYF
NA | NA | 12 | TRBJ2-2 | TRBV11-2 | TGTGCCAGCAGCTCTTACACCGGGCAGCTGTTTTTT | CASSSYTGQLFF
NA | many | 13 | TRBJ1-1 | TRBV6-6 | TGTGCCAGCAGTTACTCATGGGACACTGAAGCTTTCTTT | CASSYSWDTEAFF
NA | many | 13 | TRBJ1-2 | TRBV12-3/TRBV12-4 | TGTGCCAGCAGTTCCCAAGGGACGAATGGCTACACCTTC | CASSSQGTNGYTF
NA | NA | 14 | TRBJ2-5 | TRBV5-1 | TGCGCCAGCAGCTTGAGGGATTTCCAAGAGACCCAGTACTTC | CASSLRDFQETQYF
TRBD1 | many | 12 | TRBJ1-2 | TRBV2 | TGTGCCAGCAGAACGGGACAGGACGGCTACACCTTC | CASRTGQDGYTF
NA | NA | 15 | TRBJ2-3 | TRBV5-1 | TGCGCCAGCAGCAACGGACTGAGCAACACAGATACGCAGTATTTT | CASSNGLSNTDTQYF